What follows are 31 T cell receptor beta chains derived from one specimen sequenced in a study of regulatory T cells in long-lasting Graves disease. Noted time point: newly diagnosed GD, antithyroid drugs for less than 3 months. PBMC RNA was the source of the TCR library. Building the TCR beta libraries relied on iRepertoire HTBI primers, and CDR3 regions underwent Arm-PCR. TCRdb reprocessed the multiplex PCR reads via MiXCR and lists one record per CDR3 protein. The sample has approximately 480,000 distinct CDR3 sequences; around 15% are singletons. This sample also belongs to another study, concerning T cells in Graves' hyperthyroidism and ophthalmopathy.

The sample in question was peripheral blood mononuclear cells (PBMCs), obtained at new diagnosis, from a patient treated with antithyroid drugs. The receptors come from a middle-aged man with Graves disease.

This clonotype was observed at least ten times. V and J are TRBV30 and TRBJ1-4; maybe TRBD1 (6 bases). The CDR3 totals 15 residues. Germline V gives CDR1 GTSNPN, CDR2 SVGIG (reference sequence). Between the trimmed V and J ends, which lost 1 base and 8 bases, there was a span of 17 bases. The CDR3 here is CAWSGTQGRGEKLFF. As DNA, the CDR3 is TGTGCCTGGAGTGGGACTCAGGGGAGGGGAGAAAAACTGTTTTTT.

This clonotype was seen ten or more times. The CDR3 region has the DNA TGTGCCAGCAAATTAGCATGGGGGATTGGGCAGTTCTTC. It yields the protein CASKLAWGIGQFF. The chain combines TRBV2 with TRBJ2-1, with D perhaps matching TRBD1 or TRBD2 (5 bases each). This CDR3 is built from 13 residues. In germline, CDR1 is SNHLY, CDR2 FYNNEI. Trimming removed 7 bases at V and 12 bases at J, with 19 bases between.

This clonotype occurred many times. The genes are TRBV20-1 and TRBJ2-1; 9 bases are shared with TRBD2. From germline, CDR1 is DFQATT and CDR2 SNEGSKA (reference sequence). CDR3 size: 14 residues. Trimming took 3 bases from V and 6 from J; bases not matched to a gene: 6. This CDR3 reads CSASELAGINEQFF. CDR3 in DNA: TGCAGTGCTAGTGAGCTAGCGGGGATCAATGAGCAGTTCTTC.

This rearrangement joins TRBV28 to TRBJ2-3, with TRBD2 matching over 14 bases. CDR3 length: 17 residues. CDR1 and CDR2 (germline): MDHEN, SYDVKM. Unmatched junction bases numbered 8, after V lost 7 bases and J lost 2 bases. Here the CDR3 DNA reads TGTGCCAGCACCAGGCGGACTAGCGGGAGGAACACAGATACGCAGTATTTT. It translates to CASTRRTSGRNTDTQYF.

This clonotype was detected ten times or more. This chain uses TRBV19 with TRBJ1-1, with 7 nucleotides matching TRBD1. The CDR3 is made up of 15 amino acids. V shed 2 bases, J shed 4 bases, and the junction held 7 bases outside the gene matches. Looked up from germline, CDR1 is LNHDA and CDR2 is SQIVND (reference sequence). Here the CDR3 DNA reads TGTGCCAGTAGTATATCAAGGGGGCGAGGCACTGAAGCTTTCTTT. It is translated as CASSISRGRGTEAFF.

The CDR3 loop reads CASSLIWGVAKNIQYF. The CDR3 DNA sequence: TGCGCCAGCAGCCTCATTTGGGGGGTTGCCAAAAACATTCAGTACTTC. This chain uses TRBV4-1 with TRBJ2-4, with TRBD2 as a possible D gene (6 bases). The CDR3 consists of 16 residues. The germline V gene encodes CDR1 MGHRA and CDR2 YSYEKL. Trimming took 4 bases from V and 1 from J, leaving 14 bases between them.

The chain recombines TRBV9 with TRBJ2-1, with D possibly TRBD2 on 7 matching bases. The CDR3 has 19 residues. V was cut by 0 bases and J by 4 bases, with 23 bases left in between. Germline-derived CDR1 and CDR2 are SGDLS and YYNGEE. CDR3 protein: CASSVGRGGRGPSYNEQFF. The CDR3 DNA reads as TGTGCCAGCAGCGTAGGCAGGGGAGGGCGGGGGCCCTCTTACAATGAGCAGTTCTTC.

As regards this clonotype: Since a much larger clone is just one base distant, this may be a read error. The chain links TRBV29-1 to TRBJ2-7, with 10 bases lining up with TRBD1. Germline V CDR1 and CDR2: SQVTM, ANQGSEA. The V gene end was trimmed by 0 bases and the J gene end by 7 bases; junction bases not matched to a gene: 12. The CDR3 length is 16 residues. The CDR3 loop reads CSVEDPGTGEYNEQYF. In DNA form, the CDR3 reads TGCAGCGTTGAAGATCCCGGGACAGGGGAATACAATGAGCAGTACTTC.

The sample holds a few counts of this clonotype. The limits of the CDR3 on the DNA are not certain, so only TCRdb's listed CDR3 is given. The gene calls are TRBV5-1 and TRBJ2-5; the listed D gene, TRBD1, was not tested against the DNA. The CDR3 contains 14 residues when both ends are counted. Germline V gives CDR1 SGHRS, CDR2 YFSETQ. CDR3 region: CASSSSDRGETQYF.

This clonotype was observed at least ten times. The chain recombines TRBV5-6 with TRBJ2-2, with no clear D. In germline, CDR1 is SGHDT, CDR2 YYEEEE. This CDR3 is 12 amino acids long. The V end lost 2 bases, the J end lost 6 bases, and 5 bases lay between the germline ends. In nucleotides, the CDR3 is TGTGCCAGCAGCTTCGGATCCGGGGAGCTGTTTTTT. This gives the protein CASSFGSGELFF.

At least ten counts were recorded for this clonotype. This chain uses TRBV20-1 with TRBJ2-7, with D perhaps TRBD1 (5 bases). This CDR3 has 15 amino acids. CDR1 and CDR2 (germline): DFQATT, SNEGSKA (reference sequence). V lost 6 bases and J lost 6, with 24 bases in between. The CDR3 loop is CSAPTGQVGRSEQYF. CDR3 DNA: TGCAGTGCCCCAACAGGCCAGGTGGGGCGCTCCGAGCAGTACTTC.

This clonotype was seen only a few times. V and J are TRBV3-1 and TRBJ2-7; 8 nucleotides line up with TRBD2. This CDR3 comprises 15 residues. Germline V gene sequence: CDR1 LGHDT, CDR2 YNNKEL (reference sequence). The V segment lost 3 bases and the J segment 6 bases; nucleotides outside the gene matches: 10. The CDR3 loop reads CASSHSGRAVVEQYF. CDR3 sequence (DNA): TGTGCCAGCAGCCATTCCGGGAGGGCCGTGGTCGAGCAGTACTTC.

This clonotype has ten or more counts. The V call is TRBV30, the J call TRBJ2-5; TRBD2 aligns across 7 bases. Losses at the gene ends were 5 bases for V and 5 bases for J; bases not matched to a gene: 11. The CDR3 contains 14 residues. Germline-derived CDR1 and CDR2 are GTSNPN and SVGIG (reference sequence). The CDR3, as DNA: TGTGCCTGGGCGCGGGGACTATCCTGGGAGACCCAGTACTTC. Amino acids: CAWARGLSWETQYF.

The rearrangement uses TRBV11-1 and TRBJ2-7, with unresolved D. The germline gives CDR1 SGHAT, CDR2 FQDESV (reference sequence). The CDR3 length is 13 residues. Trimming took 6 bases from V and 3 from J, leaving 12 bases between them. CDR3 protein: CASRPDLGYEQYF. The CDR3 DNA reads TGTGCCAGCAGGCCAGACTTAGGCTACGAGCAGTACTTC. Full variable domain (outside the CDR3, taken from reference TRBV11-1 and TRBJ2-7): EAEVAQSPRYKITEKSQAVAFWCDPISGHATLYWYRQILGQGPELLVQFQDESVVDDSQLPKDRFSAERLKGVDSTLKIQPAELGDSAMYLCASRPDLGYEQYFGPGTRLTVT.

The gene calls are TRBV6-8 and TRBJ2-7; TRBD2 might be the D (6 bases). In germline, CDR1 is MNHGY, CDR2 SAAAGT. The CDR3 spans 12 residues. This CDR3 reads CASSSPDPLALV. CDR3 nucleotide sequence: TGTGCCAGCAGTTCACCCGACCCACTAGCTTTGGTC.

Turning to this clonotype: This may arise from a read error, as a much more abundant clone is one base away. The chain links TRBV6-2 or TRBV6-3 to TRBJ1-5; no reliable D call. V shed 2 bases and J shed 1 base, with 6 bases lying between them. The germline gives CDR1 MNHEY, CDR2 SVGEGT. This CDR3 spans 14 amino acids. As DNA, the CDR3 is TGTGCCAGCAGTTACGGACGGAGCAATCAGCCCCAGCATTTT. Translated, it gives CASSYGRSNQPQHF.

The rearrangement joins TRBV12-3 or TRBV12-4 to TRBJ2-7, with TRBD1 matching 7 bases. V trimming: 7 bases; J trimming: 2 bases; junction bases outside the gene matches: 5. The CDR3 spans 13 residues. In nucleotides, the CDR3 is TGTGCCAGCAATATAGACAGGGCCTACGAGCAGTACTTC. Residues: CASNIDRAYEQYF.

The CDR3 loop is CASTYTRGNTGELFF. In DNA form, the CDR3 reads TGTGCCAGTACCTATACCCGGGGAAACACCGGGGAGCTGTTTTTT. The genes are TRBV19 and TRBJ2-2, with a tentative D call TRBD2 (5 bases). This CDR3 is built from 15 residues. The germline V and J ends were trimmed by 7 bases and 2 bases, with 14 bases remaining between them. Per germline, CDR1 LNHDA and CDR2 SQIVND (reference sequence).

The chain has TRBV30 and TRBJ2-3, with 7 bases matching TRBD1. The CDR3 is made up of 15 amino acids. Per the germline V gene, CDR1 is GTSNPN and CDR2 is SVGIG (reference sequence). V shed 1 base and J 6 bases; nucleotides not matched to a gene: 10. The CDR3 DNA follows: TGTGCCTGGAGTGCACACAGGGGTCCTGCGGATACGCAGTATTTT. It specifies CAWSAHRGPADTQYF.

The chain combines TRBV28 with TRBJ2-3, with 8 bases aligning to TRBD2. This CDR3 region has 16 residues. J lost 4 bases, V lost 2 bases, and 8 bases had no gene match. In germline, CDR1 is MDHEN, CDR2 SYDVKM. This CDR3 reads CASSLEPAGVADTQYF. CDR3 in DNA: TGTGCCAGCAGTTTAGAACCAGCGGGAGTGGCAGATACGCAGTATTTT.

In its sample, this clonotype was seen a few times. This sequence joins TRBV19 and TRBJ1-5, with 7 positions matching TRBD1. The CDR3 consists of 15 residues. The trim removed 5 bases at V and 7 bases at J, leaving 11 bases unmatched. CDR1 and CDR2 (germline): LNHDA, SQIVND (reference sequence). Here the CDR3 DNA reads TGTGCCAGTAGTGGGAGTACAGGGGTTGGACAGCCCCAGCATTTT. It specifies CASSGSTGVGQPQHF. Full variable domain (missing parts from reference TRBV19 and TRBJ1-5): DGGITQSPKYLFRKEGQNVTLSCEQNLNHDAMYWYRQDPGQGLRLIYYSQIVNDFQKGDIAEGYSVSREKKESFPLTVTSAQKNPTAFYLCASSGSTGVGQPQHFGDGTRLSIL.

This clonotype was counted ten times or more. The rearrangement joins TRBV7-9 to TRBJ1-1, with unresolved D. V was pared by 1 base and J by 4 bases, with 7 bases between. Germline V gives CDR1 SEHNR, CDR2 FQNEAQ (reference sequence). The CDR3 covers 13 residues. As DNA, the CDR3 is TGTGCCAGCAGCTTAGTAGGATTCACTGAAGCTTTCTTT. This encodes CASSLVGFTEAFF.

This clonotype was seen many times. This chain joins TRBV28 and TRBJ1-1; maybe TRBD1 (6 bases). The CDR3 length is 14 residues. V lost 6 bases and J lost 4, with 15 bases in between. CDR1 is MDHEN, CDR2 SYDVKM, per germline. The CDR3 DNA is TGTGCCAGCAGCCAGACAGGCGGCGGCACTGAAGCTTTCTTT. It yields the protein CASSQTGGGTEAFF.

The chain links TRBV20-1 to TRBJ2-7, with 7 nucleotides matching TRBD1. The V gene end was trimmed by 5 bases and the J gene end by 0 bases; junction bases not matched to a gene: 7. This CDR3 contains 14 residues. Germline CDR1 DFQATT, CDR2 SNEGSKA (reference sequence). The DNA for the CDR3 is TGCAGTGCTTCCGGGACAGTATCCTCCTACGAGCAGTACTTC. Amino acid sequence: CSASGTVSSYEQYF.

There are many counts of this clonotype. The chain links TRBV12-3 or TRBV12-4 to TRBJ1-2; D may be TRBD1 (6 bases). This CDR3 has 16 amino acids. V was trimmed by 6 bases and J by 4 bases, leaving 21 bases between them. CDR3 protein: CASRTTLGPGAYGYTF. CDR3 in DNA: TGTGCCAGCAGAACGACTCTCGGACCGGGGGCCTATGGCTACACCTTC.

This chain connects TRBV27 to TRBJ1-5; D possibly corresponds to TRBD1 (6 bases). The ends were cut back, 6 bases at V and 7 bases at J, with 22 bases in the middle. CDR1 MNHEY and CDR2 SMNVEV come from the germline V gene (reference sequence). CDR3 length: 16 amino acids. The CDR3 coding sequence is TGTGCCAGCAGAGGATCTGGGCAGGGGATGGGACAGCCCCAGCATTTT. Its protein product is CASRGSGQGMGQPQHF.

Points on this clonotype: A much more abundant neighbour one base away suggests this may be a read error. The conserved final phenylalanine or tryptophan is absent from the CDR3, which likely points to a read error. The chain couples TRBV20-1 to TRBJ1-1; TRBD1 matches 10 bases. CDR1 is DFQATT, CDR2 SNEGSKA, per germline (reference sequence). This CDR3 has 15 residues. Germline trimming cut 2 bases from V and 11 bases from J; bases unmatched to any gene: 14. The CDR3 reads CSARSGTGAVLGAFL. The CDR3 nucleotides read TGCAGTGCTAGATCCGGGACAGGGGCCGTTTTGGGGGCTTTCCTT.

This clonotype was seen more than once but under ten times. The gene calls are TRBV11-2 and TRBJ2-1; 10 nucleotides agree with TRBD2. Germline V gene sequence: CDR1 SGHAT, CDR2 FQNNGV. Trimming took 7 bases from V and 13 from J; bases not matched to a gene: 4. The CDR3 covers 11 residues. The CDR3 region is CASKLAGSQFF. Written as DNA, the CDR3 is TGTGCCAGCAAACTAGCGGGGTCTCAGTTCTTC. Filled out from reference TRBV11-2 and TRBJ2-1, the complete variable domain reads EAGVAQSPRYKIIEKRQSVAFWCNPISGHATLYWYQQILGQGPKLLIQFQNNGVVDDSQLPKDRFSAERLKGVDSTLKIQPAKLEDSAVYLCASKLAGSQFFGPGTRLTVL.

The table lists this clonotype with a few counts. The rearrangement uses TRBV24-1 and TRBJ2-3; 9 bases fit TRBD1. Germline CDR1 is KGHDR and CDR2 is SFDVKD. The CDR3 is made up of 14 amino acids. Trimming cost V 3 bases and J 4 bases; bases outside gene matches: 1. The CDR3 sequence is CATSDGQGSDTQYF. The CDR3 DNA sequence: TGTGCCACCAGTGATGGACAGGGGTCAGATACGCAGTATTTT.

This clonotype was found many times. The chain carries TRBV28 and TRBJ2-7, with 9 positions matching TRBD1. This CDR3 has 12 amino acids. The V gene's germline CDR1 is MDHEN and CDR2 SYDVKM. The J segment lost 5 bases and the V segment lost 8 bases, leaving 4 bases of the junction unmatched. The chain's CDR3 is CASRDRADEQYF. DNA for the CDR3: TGTGCCAGCCGGGACAGGGCTGACGAGCAGTACTTC.

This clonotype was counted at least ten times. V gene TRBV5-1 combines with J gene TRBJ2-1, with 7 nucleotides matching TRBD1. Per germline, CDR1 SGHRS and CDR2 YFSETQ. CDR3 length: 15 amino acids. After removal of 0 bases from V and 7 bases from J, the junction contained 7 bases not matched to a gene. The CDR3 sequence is CASSLAQGVVNEQFF. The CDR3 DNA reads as TGCGCCAGCAGCTTGGCCCAGGGGGTAGTAAATGAGCAGTTCTTC.